This T cell receptor beta chain originates from a study of blood T cell repertoires in COVID-19. In the study overall: Sites in the United States, Italy and Spain provided acute and convalescent COVID-19 samples.

In the original workflow: Estimation of nucleated cell counts relied on the amplification of reference gene primers. TCRdb's table, derived via immunoSEQ multiplex PCR, lists solely in-frame clones and lacks some. That table gives V, J and clone size, and the DNA gave D and trimming. The sample records 410,000 or so clones, roughly 89% being singletons. This CDR3 has 14 amino acids. Germline-derived CDR1 and CDR2 are MNHEY and SVGAGI. Trimming left V 6 bases short and J 5 bases short, with 16 bases between. This TCR derives from a woman younger than 45 with active or convalescent COVID-19. The sequencing sample was made of peripheral blood. The chain carries TRBV6-5 and TRBJ1-2; D ambiguous. The CDR3 DNA follows: TGTGCCAGCAGCAGATCGGACGGAGGATATGGCTACACCTTC. Translating it yields CASSRSDGGYGYTF.